The present TCR beta chain was sequenced within a study of shared clonotypes between healthy human individuals. Sequencing was performed with immunoSEQ multiplex PCR; in TCRdb, only in-frame clones are kept and a portion is missing. Of fewer than 2.5 million clones listed, approximately 93% are singletons. The germline gives CDR1 LNHNV, CDR2 YYDKDF (reference sequence). The CDR3 is made up of 15 amino acids. V lost 2 bases and J lost 2; bases outside the gene matches: 6. Source material: naive CD4+ T cells from PBMCs. The subset was: CD45RA+ positively selected. The V and J genes are TRBV15 and TRBJ2-7; 7 bases fit TRBD1. The TCR was taken from a man younger than 35 in good health. Some clones in this sample may be carry-over from other donors' samples. CDR3 DNA: TGTGCCACCAGCAGAAGGACCGGGACAGCCTACGAGCAGTACTTC. It encodes CATSRRTGTAYEQYF.